The 30 T cell receptor beta chains presented below share a single source sample, sequenced in a study of T cell clones after liver transplantation. TCRdb's copy holds only in-frame clones and misses some; the assay was immunoSEQ multiplex PCR. This sample carries 65,000 to 85,000 clones, roughly 84% of them seen once, and the ten largest clones take less than 2.5%. The sample here was CD4+ T cells from blood, taken 48 months after liver transplant. These receptors originate from a human patient who received a liver transplant. Some T cells may be the graft donor's.

The chain carries TRBV7-2 and TRBJ2-3; TRBD2 aligns across 7 bases. J lost 3 bases, V lost 5 bases, and 2 bases had no gene match. CDR1 and CDR2 from the germline V gene are SGHTA and FQGNSA. This CDR3 comprises 13 residues. CDR3 coding DNA: TGTGCCAGCAGCCCCGGGGGGACAGATACGCAGTATTTT. Its translation is CASSPGGTDTQYF. Filled out from reference TRBV7-2 and TRBJ2-3, the complete variable domain reads GAGVSQSPSNKVTEKGKDVELRCDPISGHTALYWYRQSLGQGLEFLIYFQGNSAPDKSGLPSDRFSAERTGGSVSTLTIQRTQQEDSAVYLCASSPGGTDTQYFGPGTRLTVL.

CDR3 sequence (DNA): TGTGCCAGCAGCCAAGATTACTACTATGGCTACACCTTC. The encoded protein is CASSQDYYYGYTF. The chain carries TRBV4-2 and TRBJ1-2; D not resolved. The CDR3 has 13 amino acids. V lost 0 bases and J 3 bases, leaving 5 bases between the germline ends. Germline V gene lookup returns CDR1 LGHNA and CDR2 YNFKEQ.

This clone was seen a few times. This chain joins TRBV7-9 and TRBJ1-5; 9 bases line up with TRBD1. V lost 5 bases, J lost 6 bases, and 5 bases stayed unmatched. CDR3 length equals 14 residues. From germline, CDR1 is SEHNR and CDR2 FQNEAQ (reference sequence). CDR3 region: CASSPGTGLQPQHF. The DNA for the CDR3 is TGTGCCAGCAGCCCCGGGACAGGGCTTCAGCCCCAGCATTTT. Full variable domain (remainder filled in from reference TRBV7-9 and TRBJ1-5): DTGVSQNPRHKITKRGQNVTFRCDPISEHNRLYWYRQTLGQGPEFLTYFQNEAQLEKSRLLSDRFSAERPKGSFSTLEIQRTEQGDSAMYLCASSPGTGLQPQHFGDGTRLSIL.

The chain couples TRBV5-4 to TRBJ2-5, with D perhaps matching TRBD2 (6 bases). The germline V gene encodes CDR1 SGHNT and CDR2 YYREEE (reference sequence). V dropped 4 bases and J dropped 5 bases, with 21 bases sitting between them. The CDR3 loop spans 16 amino acids. The CDR3, as DNA: TGTGCCAGCAGCCCCCAACGAGGAGGGACCGCCGAGACCCAGTACTTC. Translation: CASSPQRGGTAETQYF.

The J gene is TRBJ2-2, the V gene TRBV27; the D is unclear. Germline CDR1 and CDR2: MNHEY and SMNVEV (reference sequence). V shed 6 bases and J shed 7 bases, with 9 bases lying between them. The CDR3 totals 12 residues. The CDR3 sequence is CASRTASGELFF. CDR3 coding DNA: TGTGCCAGCAGAACGGCTAGCGGGGAGCTGTTTTTT.

For this clone: The junction shows a germline mismatch at one end, possibly a read error. Other DNA sequences in the same sample also yield this CDR3. The chain is built from TRBV4-1 and TRBJ1-2; 10 nucleotides agree with TRBD1. This CDR3 region has 16 residues. Germline loops: CDR1 MGHRA, CDR2 YSYEKL. CDR3 sequence (DNA): TGCGCCAGCAGCTCCCGGGACAGGGGTGTTTACTATGGTTACACCTTC. Protein product: CASSSRDRGVYYGYTF.

The chain employs TRBV2 and TRBJ1-5, with 7 nucleotides matching TRBD1. The ends lost 5 bases at V and 3 bases at J; junction bases unmatched: 7. Germline CDR1 and CDR2: SNHLY and FYNNEI. The CDR3 extends over 15 amino acids. The CDR3 region has the DNA TGTGCCAGCAGTAAAGGGACAGAACTCAATCAGCCCCAGCATTTT. It is translated as CASSKGTELNQPQHF.

Here the CDR3 DNA reads TGTGCCAGCAGCTCGCAGTCGGACGGAACCCTCTACGAGCAGTACTTC. Protein: CASSSQSDGTLYEQYF. The rearrangement joins TRBV7-2 to TRBJ2-7; D call uncertain. CDR3 length: 16 residues. The germline gives CDR1 SGHTA, CDR2 FQGNSA. The ends were cut back, 4 bases at V and 3 bases at J, with 19 bases in the middle.

The J gene is TRBJ2-5, the V gene TRBV5-4; either TRBD1 or TRBD2 may fit D (6 bases each). The CDR3 runs 14 residues. CDR1 SGHNT and CDR2 YYREEE come from the germline V gene (reference sequence). The germline V and J ends were trimmed by 0 bases and 13 bases, with 19 bases remaining between them. CDR3 bases: TGTGCCAGCAGCTTGGGGGGGGCTGATAGGGTAGGGTACTTC. As protein: CASSLGGADRVGYF.

The chain links TRBV5-1 to TRBJ2-7; D is perhaps TRBD1 (5 bases). The CDR3 has 14 residues. V was clipped by 0 bases and J by 6 bases, with 13 bases between them. Looked up from germline, CDR1 is SGHRS and CDR2 is YFSETQ. Here the CDR3 DNA reads TGCGCCAGCAGCTTGGCCGCCAGGGTTGGCGAGCAGTACTTC. Translation: CASSLAARVGEQYF.

This clone has only one observation. The J gene is TRBJ1-6, the V gene TRBV5-6, with D perhaps TRBD1 (5 bases). V was pared by 4 bases and J by 7 bases, with 18 bases between. The CDR3 runs 16 residues. Germline loops: CDR1 SGHDT, CDR2 YYEEEE. CDR3: CASSLLDNSWNSPLHF. DNA for the CDR3: TGTGCCAGCAGCCTCCTGGACAATTCATGGAATTCACCCCTCCACTTT. Full variable domain (rest looked up from reference TRBV5-6 and TRBJ1-6): DAGVTQSPTHLIKTRGQQVTLRCSPKSGHDTVSWYQQALGQGPQFIFQYYEEEERQRGNFPDRFSGHQFPNYSSELNVNALLLGDSALYLCASSLLDNSWNSPLHFGNGTRLTVT.

This sequence joins TRBV5-1 and TRBJ1-5; D ambiguous. This CDR3 is built from 13 residues. Germline V gene sequence: CDR1 SGHRS, CDR2 YFSETQ. The ends were cut back, 4 bases at V and 6 bases at J, with 11 bases in the middle. CDR3 in DNA: TGCGCCAGCAGCGTAGGGCCGGGTCAGCCCCAGCATTTT. Protein product: CASSVGPGQPQHF.

The chain couples TRBV21-1 to TRBJ2-1; the table's TRBD2 call for D was not verified on the DNA. TRBV21-1 is given as a pseudogene. CDR3 length: 15 amino acids. This chain's CDR3 is CASSRGTSGENEQFF. The DNA of the CDR3 is TGTGCCAGCAGCCGGGGGACTAGCGGGGAGAATGAGCAGTTCTTC.

The chain combines TRBV4-2 with TRBJ1-1; TRBD1 is a possible D gene (6 bases). Germline-derived CDR1 and CDR2 are LGHNA and YNFKEQ. This CDR3 spans 17 amino acids. The V and J ends lost 3 bases and 1 base respectively, with 18 bases between them. CDR3 DNA sequence: TGTGCCAGCAGCCAGGGTCAAGGGGGGTCCTCGAACACTGAAGCTTTCTTT. It codes for CASSQGQGGSSNTEAFF.

This chain joins TRBV7-3 and TRBJ2-2, with D perhaps being TRBD1 or TRBD2 (6 bases each). There are 14 residues in the CDR3. V shed 1 base and J shed 4 bases, with 7 bases lying between them. Germline lookup yields CDR1 SGHTA and CDR2 FQGTGA. The CDR3 nucleotides read TGTGCCAGCAGCTTAAAGGGGGGCACCGGGGAGCTGTTTTTT. This gives the protein CASSLKGGTGELFF.

This chain joins TRBV4-2 and TRBJ2-2, with TRBD1 matching over 7 bases. The CDR3 is made up of 16 amino acids. Germline CDR1 reads LGHNA; CDR2 reads YNFKEQ. Losses at the gene ends were 1 base for V and 6 bases for J; bases not matched to a gene: 8. The CDR3 loop is CASSQVGTVISGELFF. Written as DNA, the CDR3 is TGTGCCAGCAGCCAAGTCGGGACAGTAATTTCCGGGGAGCTGTTTTTT.

The chain employs TRBV5-6 and TRBJ2-2, with D possibly being TRBD1 (6 bases). In germline, CDR1 is SGHDT, CDR2 YYEEEE. This CDR3 contains 14 residues. V shed 4 bases and J shed 5 bases, with 12 bases lying between them. CDR3 nucleotide sequence: TGTGCCAGCAGCCGCAGGGGTTGGACCGGGGAGCTGTTTTTT. This sequence encodes CASSRRGWTGELFF.

This chain uses TRBV7-2 with TRBJ1-5; possibly TRBD1 for D (6 bases). Germline CDR1 is SGHTA and CDR2 is FQGNSA. Trimming took off 6 bases at V and 0 bases at J, with 15 bases between the two ends. This CDR3 has 16 residues. The CDR3, as DNA: TGTGCCAGCAGGGGGGGGCTTGGGATTAGCAATCAGCCCCAGCATTTT. Protein sequence: CASRGGLGISNQPQHF.

This chain joins TRBV5-6 and TRBJ2-7, with 8 bases that match TRBD1. Germline values: CDR1 SGHDT, CDR2 YYEEEE. With V trimmed by 4 bases and J by 6 bases, 18 bases remained unmatched. The CDR3 has 17 residues. CDR3 in amino acids: CASSLGQGFNRRSEQYF. CDR3 in DNA: TGTGCCAGCAGCCTTGGACAGGGTTTTAATCGCCGTTCCGAGCAGTACTTC.

This chain links TRBV28 with TRBJ1-2, with 9 nucleotides matching TRBD1. V was pared by 7 bases and J by 4 bases, with 10 bases of the junction left unmatched. This CDR3 has 15 residues. Per germline, CDR1 MDHEN and CDR2 SYDVKM. CDR3 in amino acids: CASNRPGQGSYGYTF. CDR3 nucleotides: TGTGCCAGCAATAGACCGGGACAGGGCAGCTATGGCTACACCTTC.

Points on this clone: The same CDR3 can be traced to other DNA sequences in this sample. V is TRBV19 and J is TRBJ1-1; D call uncertain. Germline V gives CDR1 LNHDA, CDR2 SQIVND (reference sequence). This CDR3 spans 11 amino acids. The germline V and J ends were trimmed by 7 bases and 2 bases, with 5 bases remaining between them. The CDR3 DNA sequence: TGTGCCAGTACCGTCAACACTGAAGCTTTCTTT. This codes for CASTVNTEAFF.

This rearrangement joins TRBV2 to TRBJ1-1, with 9 bases fitting TRBD1. Germline-derived CDR1 and CDR2 are SNHLY and FYNNEI. With 4 bases clipped from V and 10 bases from J, the junction kept 4 bases outside the gene matches. The CDR3 is 12 amino acids. CDR3 nucleotides: TGTGCCAGCAGTGGGACAGGGGTACGAGCTTTCTTT. It translates to CASSGTGVRAFF.

The sample holds one count of this clone. An end of the junction does not agree with germline; a read error may underlie this. The chain recombines TRBV7-7 with TRBJ2-6; D is ambiguous. Germline V gene data show CDR1 as SSHAT and CDR2 as FNYEAQ (reference sequence). The CDR3 runs 15 residues. The DNA for the CDR3 is TGTGCTAGCAGCTCGTTGACACCTGGGGCCAACGTCCTGACTTTC. Its protein is CASSSLTPGANVLTF.

This sequence joins TRBV5-5 and TRBJ2-1; D could derive from TRBD1 or TRBD2 (5 bases each). In germline, CDR1 is SGHKS, CDR2 YYEKEE (reference sequence). Trimming removed 3 bases from V and 12 bases from J, with 19 bases in between. There are 14 residues in the CDR3. The CDR3 loop reads CASSSERSWDVQFF. The CDR3 DNA reads as TGTGCCAGCAGCTCAGAGAGAAGCTGGGACGTGCAGTTCTTC.

This chain connects TRBV19 to TRBJ2-3; no clear D. This CDR3 has 13 residues. Trimming removed 1 base from V and 2 bases from J, with 4 bases in between. Looked up from germline, CDR1 is LNHDA and CDR2 is SQIVND (reference sequence). DNA for the CDR3: TGTGCCAGTAGTATAGCGGACACAGATACGCAGTATTTT. Protein sequence: CASSIADTDTQYF.

V and J are TRBV5-1 and TRBJ2-3; tentatively, D is TRBD1 (5 bases). Germline lookup yields CDR1 SGHRS and CDR2 YFSETQ. The CDR3 length is 15 residues. Between the trimmed V and J ends, which lost 4 bases and 4 bases, there was a span of 16 bases. CDR3 protein: CASSNDWQGADTQYF. The CDR3, as DNA: TGCGCCAGCAGCAACGATTGGCAGGGTGCAGATACGCAGTATTTT.

The genes are TRBV4-3 and TRBJ1-6; D remains unclear. Germline CDR1 is LGHNA and CDR2 is YSLEER. Trimming removed 3 bases at V and 1 base at J, with 10 bases between. CDR3 length equals 16 residues. The CDR3 DNA follows: TGCGCCAGCAGCCAGGACGGACTTTCCTATAATTCACCCCTCCACTTT. Translating it yields CASSQDGLSYNSPLHF.

The chain employs TRBV18 and TRBJ2-5; no reliable D call. The CDR3 runs 13 residues. Germline V gives CDR1 KGHSH, CDR2 LQKENI. V lost 0 bases, J lost 6 bases, and 8 bases lay in between. The CDR3 loop reads CASSPPTTKTQYF. The CDR3 coding sequence is TGTGCCAGCTCACCACCGACAACGAAGACCCAGTACTTC.

The rearrangement uses TRBV4-2 and TRBJ2-3; D gene uncertain. V shed 4 bases and J shed 5 bases, with 4 bases lying between them. The germline V gene encodes CDR1 LGHNA and CDR2 YNFKEQ. This CDR3 contains 11 residues. For the CDR3, the DNA is TGTGCCAGCAGCCTCGGAGATACGCAGTATTTT. Encoded protein: CASSLGDTQYF.

Concerning this clone: Other DNA sequences in this sample translate to the same CDR3. This rearrangement joins TRBV6-5 to TRBJ1-1; 7 bases map to TRBD1. V lost 6 bases and J lost 0; bases outside the gene matches: 4. CDR3 length: 14 amino acids. CDR1 MNHEY and CDR2 SVGAGI come from the germline V gene. CDR3 in DNA: TGTGCCAGCAGAAAACAGGGGATGAACACTGAAGCTTTCTTT. This sequence encodes CASRKQGMNTEAFF.